This T cell receptor beta chain was sequenced during a study of technical replicates of blood from a few donors. Data came from immunoSEQ multiplex PCR; TCRdb stores just in-frame clones and leaves some out. This table holds under 95,000 clones, around 94% found once. Germline V lookup: CDR1 SNHLY, CDR2 FYNNEI. The CDR3 extends over 16 amino acids. V shed 8 bases, J shed 9 bases, and the junction held 16 bases outside the gene matches. The TCR originated in a human donor in good health. This chain joins TRBV2 and TRBJ2-5; the match to TRBD2 covers 12 bases. Source material: T cells isolated from PBMCs. The CDR3 protein is CASLLAGGPGAGAQYF. CDR3 DNA sequence: TGTGCCAGCCTACTAGCGGGAGGACCTGGTGCCGGGGCCCAGTACTTC.